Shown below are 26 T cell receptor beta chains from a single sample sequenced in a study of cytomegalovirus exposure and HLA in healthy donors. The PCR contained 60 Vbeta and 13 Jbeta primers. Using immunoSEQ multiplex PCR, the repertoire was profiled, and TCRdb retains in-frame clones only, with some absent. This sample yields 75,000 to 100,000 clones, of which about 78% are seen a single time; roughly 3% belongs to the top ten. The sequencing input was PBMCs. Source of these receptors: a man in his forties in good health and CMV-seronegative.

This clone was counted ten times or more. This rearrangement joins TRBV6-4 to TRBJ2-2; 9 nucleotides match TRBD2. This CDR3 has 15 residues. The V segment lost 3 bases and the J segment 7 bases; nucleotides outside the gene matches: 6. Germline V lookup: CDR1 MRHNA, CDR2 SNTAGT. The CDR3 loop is CASSEIAGAGGELFF. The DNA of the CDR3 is TGTGCCAGCAGTGAAATAGCGGGGGCCGGCGGGGAGCTGTTTTTT.

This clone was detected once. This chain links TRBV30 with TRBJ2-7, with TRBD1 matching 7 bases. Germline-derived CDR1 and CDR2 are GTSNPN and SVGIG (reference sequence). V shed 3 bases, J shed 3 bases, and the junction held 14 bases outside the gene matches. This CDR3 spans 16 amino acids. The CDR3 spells CAWRVPGQPPLYEQYF. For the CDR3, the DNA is TGTGCCTGGAGAGTTCCGGGACAGCCACCCCTCTACGAGCAGTACTTC.

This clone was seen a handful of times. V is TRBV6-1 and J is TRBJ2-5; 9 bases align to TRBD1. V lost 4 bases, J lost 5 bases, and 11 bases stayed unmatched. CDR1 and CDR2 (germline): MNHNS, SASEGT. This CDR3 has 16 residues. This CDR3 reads CASSVVPGTGQETQYF. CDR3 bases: TGTGCCAGCAGTGTAGTACCAGGGACAGGGCAGGAGACCCAGTACTTC.

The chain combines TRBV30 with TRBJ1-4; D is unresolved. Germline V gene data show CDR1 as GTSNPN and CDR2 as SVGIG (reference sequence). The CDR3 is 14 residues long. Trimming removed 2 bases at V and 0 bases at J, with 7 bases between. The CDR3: CAWSTGATNEKLFF. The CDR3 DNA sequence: TGTGCCTGGAGTACCGGTGCAACTAATGAAAAACTGTTTTTT.

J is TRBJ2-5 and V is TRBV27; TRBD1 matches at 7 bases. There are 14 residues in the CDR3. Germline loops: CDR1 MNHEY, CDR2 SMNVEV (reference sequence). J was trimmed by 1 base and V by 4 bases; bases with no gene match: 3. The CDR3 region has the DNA TGTGCCAGCAGTTGGACAGGAGCCCAAGAGACCCAGTACTTC. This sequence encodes CASSWTGAQETQYF.

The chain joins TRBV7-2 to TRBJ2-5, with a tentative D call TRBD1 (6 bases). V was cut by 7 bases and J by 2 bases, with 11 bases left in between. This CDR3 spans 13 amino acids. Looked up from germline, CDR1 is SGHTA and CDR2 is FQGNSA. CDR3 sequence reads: CASNDRPQETQYF. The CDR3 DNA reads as TGTGCCAGCAATGACAGGCCTCAAGAGACCCAGTACTTC.

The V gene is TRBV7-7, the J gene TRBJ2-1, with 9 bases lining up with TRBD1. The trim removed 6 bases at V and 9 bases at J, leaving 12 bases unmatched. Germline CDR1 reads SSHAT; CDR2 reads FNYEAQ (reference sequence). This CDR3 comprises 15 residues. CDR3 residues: CASSPDRGIGGEQFF. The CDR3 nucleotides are TGTGCCAGCAGTCCGGACAGGGGCATAGGGGGTGAGCAGTTCTTC.

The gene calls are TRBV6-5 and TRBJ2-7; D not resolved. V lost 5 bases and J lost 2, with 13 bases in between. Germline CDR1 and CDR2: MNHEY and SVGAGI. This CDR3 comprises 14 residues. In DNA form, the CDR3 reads TGTGCCAGCAGTCCTAGTCCCGTTACCTACGAGCAGTACTTC. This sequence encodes CASSPSPVTYEQYF.

CDR3 sequence (DNA): TGTGCCAGCAGCTTAAGGAGAGACACCGGGGAGCTGTTTTTT. Its protein is CASSLRRDTGELFF. This chain joins TRBV5-6 and TRBJ2-2; D unclear. There are 14 residues in the CDR3. Germline assignment: CDR1 SGHDT and CDR2 YYEEEE. Trimming left V 2 bases short and J 3 bases short, with 8 bases between.

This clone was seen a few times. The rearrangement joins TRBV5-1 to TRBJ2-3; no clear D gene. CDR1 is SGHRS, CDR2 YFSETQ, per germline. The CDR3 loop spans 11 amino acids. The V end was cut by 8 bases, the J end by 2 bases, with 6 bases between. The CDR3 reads CARQTTDTQYF. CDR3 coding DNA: TGCGCCAGACAGACCACAGATACGCAGTATTTT.

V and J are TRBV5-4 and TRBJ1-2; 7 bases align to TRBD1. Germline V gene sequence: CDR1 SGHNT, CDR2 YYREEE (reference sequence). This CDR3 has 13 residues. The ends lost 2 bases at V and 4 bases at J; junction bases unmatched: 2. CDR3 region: CASSFDRAYGYTF. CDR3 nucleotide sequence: TGTGCCAGCAGCTTCGACAGGGCCTATGGCTACACCTTC.

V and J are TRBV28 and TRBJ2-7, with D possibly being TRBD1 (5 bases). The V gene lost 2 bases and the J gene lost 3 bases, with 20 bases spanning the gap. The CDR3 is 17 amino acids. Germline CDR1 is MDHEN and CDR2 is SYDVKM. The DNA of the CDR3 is TGTGCCAGCAGTTTAAACCCGAGACAGTATTCGGGCTACGAGCAGTACTTC. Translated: CASSLNPRQYSGYEQYF.

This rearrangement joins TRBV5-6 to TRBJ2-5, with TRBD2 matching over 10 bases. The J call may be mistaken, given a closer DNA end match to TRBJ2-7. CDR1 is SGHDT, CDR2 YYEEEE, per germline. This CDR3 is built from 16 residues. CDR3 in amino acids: CASSFLGTSEQIEQYF. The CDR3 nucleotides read TGTGCCAGCAGCTTCCTCGGGACTAGCGAGCAGATCGAGCAGTACTTC.

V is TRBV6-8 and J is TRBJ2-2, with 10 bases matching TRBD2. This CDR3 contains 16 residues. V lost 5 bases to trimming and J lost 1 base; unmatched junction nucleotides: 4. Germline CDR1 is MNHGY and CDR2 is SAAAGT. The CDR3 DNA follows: TGTGCCAGCAGTCCCGGACTAGCGGAGAACACCGGGGAGCTGTTTTTT. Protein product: CASSPGLAENTGELFF.

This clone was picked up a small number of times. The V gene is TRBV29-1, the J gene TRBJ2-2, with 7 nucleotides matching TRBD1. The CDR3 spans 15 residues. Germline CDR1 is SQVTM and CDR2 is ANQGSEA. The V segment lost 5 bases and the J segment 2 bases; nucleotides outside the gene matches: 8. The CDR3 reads CSVKGTEINTGELFF. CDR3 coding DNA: TGCAGCGTTAAGGGGACAGAGATTAACACCGGGGAGCTGTTTTTT.

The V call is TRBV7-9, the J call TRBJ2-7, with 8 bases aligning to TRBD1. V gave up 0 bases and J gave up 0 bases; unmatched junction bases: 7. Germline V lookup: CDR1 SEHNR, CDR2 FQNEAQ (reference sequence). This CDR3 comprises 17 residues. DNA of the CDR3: TGTGCCAGCAGCTTAGCGCTGGGGGACAGGAGCTCCTACGAGCAGTACTTC. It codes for CASSLALGDRSSYEQYF.

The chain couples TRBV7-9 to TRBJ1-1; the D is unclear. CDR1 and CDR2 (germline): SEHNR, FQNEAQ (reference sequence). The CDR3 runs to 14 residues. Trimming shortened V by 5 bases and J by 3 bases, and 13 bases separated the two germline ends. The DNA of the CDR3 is TGTGCCAGCAGCCCCCAGAGGGTCGACACTGAAGCTTTCTTT. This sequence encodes CASSPQRVDTEAFF.

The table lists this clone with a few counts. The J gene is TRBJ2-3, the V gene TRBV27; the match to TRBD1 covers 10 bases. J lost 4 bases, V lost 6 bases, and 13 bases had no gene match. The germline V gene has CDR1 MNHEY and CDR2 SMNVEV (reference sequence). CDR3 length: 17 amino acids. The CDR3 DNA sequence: TGTGCCAGCAGAGGGGAGACCGGGACAGGGGTTTCAGATACGCAGTATTTT. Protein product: CASRGETGTGVSDTQYF.

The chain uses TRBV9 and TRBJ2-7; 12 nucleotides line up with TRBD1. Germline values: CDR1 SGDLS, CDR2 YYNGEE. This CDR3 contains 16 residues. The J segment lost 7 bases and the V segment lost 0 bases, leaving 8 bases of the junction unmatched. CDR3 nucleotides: TGTGCCAGCAGCGTAGGCGGGGACAGGGGGCTGGGAGAGCAGTACTTC. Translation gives CASSVGGDRGLGEQYF.

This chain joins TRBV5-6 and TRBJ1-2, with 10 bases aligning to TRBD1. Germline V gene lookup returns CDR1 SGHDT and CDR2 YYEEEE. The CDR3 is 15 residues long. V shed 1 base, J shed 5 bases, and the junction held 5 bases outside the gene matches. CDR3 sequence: CASSLSGTGDYGYTF. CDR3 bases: TGTGCCAGCAGCTTGTCGGGGACAGGGGATTATGGCTACACCTTC.

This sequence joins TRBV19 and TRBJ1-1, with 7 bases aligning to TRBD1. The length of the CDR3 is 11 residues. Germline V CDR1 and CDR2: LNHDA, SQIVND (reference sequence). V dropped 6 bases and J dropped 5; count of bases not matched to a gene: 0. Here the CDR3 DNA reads TGTGCCAGTAGACAGGGGACTGAAGCTTTCTTT. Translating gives CASRQGTEAFF.

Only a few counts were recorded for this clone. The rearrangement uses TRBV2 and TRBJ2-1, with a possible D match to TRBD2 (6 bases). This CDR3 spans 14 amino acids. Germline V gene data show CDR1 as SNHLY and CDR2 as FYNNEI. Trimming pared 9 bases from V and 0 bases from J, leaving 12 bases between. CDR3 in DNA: TGTGCCAGTGGACGGGGGAGCTCCTACAATGAGCAGTTCTTC. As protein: CASGRGSSYNEQFF.

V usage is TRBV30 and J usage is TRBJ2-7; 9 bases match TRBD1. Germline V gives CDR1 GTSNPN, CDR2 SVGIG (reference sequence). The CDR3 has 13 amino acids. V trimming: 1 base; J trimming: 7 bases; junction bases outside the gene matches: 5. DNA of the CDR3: TGTGCCTGGAGTGGGGACAGGGTGGGGGAGCAGTACTTC. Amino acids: CAWSGDRVGEQYF.

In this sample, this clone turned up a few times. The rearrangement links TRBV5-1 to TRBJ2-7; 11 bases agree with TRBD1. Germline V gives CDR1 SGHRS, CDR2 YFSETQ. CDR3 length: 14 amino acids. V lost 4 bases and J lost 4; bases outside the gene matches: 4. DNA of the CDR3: TGCGCCAGCAGCCGGACAGGGGGCGCGTACGAGCAGTACTTC. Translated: CASSRTGGAYEQYF.

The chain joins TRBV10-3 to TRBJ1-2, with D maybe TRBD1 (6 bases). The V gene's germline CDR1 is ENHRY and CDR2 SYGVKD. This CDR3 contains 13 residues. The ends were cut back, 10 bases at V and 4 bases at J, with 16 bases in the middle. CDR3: CANQQGRGYGYTF. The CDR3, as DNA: TGTGCCAACCAACAGGGTAGGGGCTATGGCTACACCTTC.

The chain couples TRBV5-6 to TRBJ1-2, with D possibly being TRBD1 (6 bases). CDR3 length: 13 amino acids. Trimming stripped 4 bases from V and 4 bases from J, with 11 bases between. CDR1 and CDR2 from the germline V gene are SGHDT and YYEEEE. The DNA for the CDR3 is TGTGCCAGCAGCGTGGACAGAATCTATGGCTACACCTTC. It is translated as CASSVDRIYGYTF.